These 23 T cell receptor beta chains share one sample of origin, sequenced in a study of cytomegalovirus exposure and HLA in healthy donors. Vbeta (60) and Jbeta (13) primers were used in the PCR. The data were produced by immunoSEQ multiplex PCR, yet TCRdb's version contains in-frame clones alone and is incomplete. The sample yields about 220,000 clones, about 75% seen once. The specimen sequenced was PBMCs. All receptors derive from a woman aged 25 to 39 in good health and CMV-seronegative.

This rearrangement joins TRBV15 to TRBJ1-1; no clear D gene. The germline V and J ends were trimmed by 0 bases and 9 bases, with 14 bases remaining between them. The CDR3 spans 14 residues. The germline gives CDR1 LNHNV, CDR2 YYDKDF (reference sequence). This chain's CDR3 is CATSREVAPPQAFF. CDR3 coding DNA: TGTGCCACCAGCAGAGAAGTGGCCCCCCCTCAAGCTTTCTTT.

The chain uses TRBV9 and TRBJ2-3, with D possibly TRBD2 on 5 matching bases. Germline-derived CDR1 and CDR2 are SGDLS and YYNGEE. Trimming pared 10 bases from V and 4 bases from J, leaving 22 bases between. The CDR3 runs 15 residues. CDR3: CASGIGDGDPDTQYF. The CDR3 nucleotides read TGTGCCTCTGGAATCGGGGATGGGGATCCAGATACGCAGTATTTT.

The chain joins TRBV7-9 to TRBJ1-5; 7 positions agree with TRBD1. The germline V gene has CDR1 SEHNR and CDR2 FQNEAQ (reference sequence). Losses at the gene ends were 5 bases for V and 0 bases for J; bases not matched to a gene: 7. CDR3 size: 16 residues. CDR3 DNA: TGTGCCAGCAGCACCGGGACAGTCGCTAGCAATCAGCCCCAGCATTTT. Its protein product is CASSTGTVASNQPQHF.

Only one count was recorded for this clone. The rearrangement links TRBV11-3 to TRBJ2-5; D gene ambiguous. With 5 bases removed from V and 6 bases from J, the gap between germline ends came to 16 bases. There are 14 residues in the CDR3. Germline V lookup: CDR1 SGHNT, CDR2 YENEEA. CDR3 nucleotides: TGTGCCAGCAGCCCAATGGGCCTGTCACAGACCCAGTACTTC. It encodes CASSPMGLSQTQYF.

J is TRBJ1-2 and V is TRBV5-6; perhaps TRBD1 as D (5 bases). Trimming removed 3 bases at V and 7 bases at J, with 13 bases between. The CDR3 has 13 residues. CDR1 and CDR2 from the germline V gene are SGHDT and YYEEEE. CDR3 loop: CASSWEGLAGYTF. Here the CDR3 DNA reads TGTGCCAGCAGCTGGGAGGGACTCGCTGGCTACACCTTC.

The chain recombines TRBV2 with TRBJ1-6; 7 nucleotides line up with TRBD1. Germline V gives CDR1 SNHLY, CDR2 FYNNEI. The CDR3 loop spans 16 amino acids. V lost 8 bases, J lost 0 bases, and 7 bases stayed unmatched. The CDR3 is CASQTGISSYNSPLHF. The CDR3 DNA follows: TGTGCCAGCCAGACAGGGATTAGCTCCTATAATTCACCCCTCCACTTT.

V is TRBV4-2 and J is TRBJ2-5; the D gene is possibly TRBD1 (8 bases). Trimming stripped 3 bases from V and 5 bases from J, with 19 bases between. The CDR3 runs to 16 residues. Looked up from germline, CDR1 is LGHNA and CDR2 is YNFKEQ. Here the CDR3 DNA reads TGTGCCAGCAGCCAGGGTGGACAGGGAGGGTCGGAGACCCAGTACTTC. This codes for CASSQGGQGGSETQYF.

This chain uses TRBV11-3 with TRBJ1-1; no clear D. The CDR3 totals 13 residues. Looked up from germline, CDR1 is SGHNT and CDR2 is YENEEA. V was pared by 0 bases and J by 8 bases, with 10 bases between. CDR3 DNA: TGTGCCAGCAGCTTAGACCCGGGAGAAGAAGCTTTCTTT. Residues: CASSLDPGEEAFF.

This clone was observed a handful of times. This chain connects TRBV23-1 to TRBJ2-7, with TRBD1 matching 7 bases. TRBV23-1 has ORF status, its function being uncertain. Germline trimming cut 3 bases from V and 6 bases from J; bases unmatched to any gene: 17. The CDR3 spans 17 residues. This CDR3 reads CASSQLRQVTRTGEQYF. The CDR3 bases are TGCGCCAGCAGTCAGCTACGACAGGTTACTAGGACAGGCGAGCAGTACTTC.

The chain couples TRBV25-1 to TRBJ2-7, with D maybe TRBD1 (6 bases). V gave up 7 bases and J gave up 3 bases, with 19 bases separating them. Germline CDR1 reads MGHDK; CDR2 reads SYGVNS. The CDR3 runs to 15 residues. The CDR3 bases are TGTGCCAGCACTATCTCTAGAGGCAGGGGCTACGAGCAGTACTTC. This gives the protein CASTISRGRGYEQYF.

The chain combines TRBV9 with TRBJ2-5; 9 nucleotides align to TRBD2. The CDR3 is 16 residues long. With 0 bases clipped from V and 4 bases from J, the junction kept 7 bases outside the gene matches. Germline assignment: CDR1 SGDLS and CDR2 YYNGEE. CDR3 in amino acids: CASSVAIAGVGETQYF. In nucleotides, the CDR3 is TGTGCCAGCAGCGTAGCGATAGCGGGAGTCGGAGAGACCCAGTACTTC.

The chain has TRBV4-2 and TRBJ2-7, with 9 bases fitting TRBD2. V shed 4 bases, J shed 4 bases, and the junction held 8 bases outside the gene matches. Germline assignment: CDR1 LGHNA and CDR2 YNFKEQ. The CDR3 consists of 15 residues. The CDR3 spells CASSPIPSGGYEQYF. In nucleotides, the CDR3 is TGTGCCAGCAGCCCGATCCCCAGCGGGGGGTACGAGCAGTACTTC.

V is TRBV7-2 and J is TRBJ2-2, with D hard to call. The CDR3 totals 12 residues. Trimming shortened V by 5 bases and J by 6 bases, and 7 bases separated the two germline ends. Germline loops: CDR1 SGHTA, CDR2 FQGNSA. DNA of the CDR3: TGTGCCAGCAGCCTTAGAGCCGGGGAGCTGTTTTTT. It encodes CASSLRAGELFF.

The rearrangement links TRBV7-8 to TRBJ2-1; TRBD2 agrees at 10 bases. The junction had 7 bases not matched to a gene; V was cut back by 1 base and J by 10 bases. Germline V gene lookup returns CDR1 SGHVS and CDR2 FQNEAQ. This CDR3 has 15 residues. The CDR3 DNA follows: TGTGCCAGCAGCTTAGGAGCTAGCGGGGGAAACGAGCAGTTCTTC. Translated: CASSLGASGGNEQFF.

In DNA form, the CDR3 reads TGTGCCAGCAGTGAAGCTCCTAGAAGGAGGTCGAGTGATTCACCCCTCCACTTT. The encoded protein is CASSEAPRRRSSDSPLHF. J is TRBJ1-6 and V is TRBV2; the D is unclear. Trimming cost V 0 bases and J 8 bases, with 20 bases left between them. The length of the CDR3 is 18 residues. Germline V gives CDR1 SNHLY, CDR2 FYNNEI.

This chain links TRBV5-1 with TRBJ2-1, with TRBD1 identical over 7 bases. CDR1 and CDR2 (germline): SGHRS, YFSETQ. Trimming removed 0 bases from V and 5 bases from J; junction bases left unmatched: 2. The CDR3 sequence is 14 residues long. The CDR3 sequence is CASSLGTGNNEQFF. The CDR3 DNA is TGCGCCAGCAGCTTGGGGACAGGTAACAATGAGCAGTTCTTC.

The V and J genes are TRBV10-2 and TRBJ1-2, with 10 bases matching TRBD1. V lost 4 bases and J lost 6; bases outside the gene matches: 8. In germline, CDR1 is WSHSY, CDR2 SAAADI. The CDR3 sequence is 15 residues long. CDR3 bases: TGCGCCAGCAGTGGATCCGGGACAGGGGTCAATGGCTACACCTTC. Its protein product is CASSGSGTGVNGYTF.

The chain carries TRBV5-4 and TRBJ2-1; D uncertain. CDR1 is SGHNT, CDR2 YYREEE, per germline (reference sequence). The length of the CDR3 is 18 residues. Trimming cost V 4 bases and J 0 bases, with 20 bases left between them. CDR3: CASSPTTGVISSYNEQFF. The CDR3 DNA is TGTGCCAGCAGCCCCACAACCGGAGTGATAAGCTCCTACAATGAGCAGTTCTTC.

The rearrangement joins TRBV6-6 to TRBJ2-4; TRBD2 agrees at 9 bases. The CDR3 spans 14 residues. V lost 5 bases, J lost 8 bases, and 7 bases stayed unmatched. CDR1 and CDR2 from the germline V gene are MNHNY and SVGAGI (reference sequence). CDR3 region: CASSPSGVEDIQYF. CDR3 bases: TGTGCCAGCAGTCCTAGCGGGGTTGAGGACATTCAGTACTTC.

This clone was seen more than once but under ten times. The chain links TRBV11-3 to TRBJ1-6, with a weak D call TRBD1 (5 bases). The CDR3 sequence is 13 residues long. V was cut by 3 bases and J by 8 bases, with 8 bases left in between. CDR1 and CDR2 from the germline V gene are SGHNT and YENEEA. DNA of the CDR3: TGTGCCAGCAGCTTCGACAGAGATTCACCCCTCCACTTT. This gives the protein CASSFDRDSPLHF.

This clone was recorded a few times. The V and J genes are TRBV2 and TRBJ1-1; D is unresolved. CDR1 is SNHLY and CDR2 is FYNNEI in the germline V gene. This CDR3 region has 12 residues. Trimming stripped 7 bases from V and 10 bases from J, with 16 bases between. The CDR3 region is CASMRRLEVAFF. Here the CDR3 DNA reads TGTGCCAGCATGAGACGGCTCGAGGTAGCTTTCTTT. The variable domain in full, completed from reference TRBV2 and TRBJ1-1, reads EPEVTQTPSHQVTQMGQEVILRCVPISNHLYFYWYRQILGQKVEFLVSFYNNEISEKSEIFDDQFSVERPDGSNFTLKIRSTKLEDSAMYFCASMRRLEVAFFGQGTRLTVV.

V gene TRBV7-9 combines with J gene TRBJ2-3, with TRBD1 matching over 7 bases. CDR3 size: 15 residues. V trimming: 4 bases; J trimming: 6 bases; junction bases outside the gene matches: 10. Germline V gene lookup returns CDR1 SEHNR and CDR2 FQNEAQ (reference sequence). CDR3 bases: TGTGCCAGCAGCTCAGTGACAGGGTTAGGTGATACGCAGTATTTT. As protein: CASSSVTGLGDTQYF.

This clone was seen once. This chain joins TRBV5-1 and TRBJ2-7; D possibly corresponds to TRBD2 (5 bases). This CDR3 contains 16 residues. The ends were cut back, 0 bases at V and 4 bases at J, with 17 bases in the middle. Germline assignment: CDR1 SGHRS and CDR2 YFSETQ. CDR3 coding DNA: TGCGCCAGCAGCTTGGCCGGGAAGGCGCAACTTTACGAGCAGTACTTC. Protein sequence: CASSLAGKAQLYEQYF.